This T cell receptor beta chain was obtained from a study of fetal regulatory T cell absence and autoimmunity (TCRdb year 2017). Broadly, across the study: Exocrine pancreas autoimmunity was observed in the IPEX patients in the absence of clinical diabetes.

This clone was counted a single time. Its antigen is currently not known. No much larger clonotype is one base removed from it; base qualities were not supplied. Amplification and barcoding of TCRbeta CDR3 regions were carried out by two-step multiplex PCR on the immunoSEQ human TCRbeta survey platform. Illumina instruments were used to sequence the libraries, and IgH from the same samples was sequenced in parallel. As for the authors' bioinformatics: To remove PCR and sequencing errors, raw reads were filtered against the IMGT V, D, J definitions and then binned using a nearest-neighbor algorithm. A clone was defined by an identical nucleotide sequence, and differential abundance between tissues was tested with a Fisher exact test for each clone at a pFDR threshold of p<0.01. Clones whose frequencies were too low for statistical inference were excluded by a minimum inclusion filter of 10 in either sample. Pairwise clonal comparisons used the immunoSEQ Analyzer, and gene family usage was assessed with IMGT tools. In TCRdb, the immuneACCESS table is reduced to in-frame sequences with V and J assigned. These tables do not hold every clone; where another copy was compared, an unresolved V gene accounts for under half, and the others remain unexplained. V, J and clone size reflect that table, while D and trimming were determined from the DNA. The sample has around 45,000 clones on record, approximately 83% of them singletons. Less than 0.5% of the sample belongs to the ten largest clones.

Overall study results and their limits: The oligoclonal enrichment was interpreted as supporting antigen-driven autoimmunity in the pancreas before birth in IPEX syndrome. Compared with cord blood, the pancreas TCR compartment showed significant oligoclonal enrichment, and some top clones were enriched more than 100-fold. Cord blood and pancreas had broadly similar TRB gene family usage, resembling published neonatal and adult repertoires.

Genomic DNA, about 1.9-3.1 ug, was extracted from umbilical cord blood or frozen pancreas using the DNeasy Blood and Tissue Kit. This receptor was taken from a newborn boy with IPEX syndrome. Sequenced sample: cord blood.

Read as DNA, the sequence is TGTGCCAGCAGCGTAGGACTAGCGGGATTCACAGATACGCAGTATTTT. Protein translation: CASSVGLAGFTDTQYF. The sequence joins TRBV9 to TRBJ2-3, and 11 junction bases match TRBD2. The CDR3 contains 16 residues, cysteine and phenylalanine counted. Left in the record is the CDR3 DNA by itself, 48 bases read in frame from the first base. The germline V gene encodes CDR1 SGDLS and CDR2 YYNGEE. Unmatched junction bases come to 2, with V trimmed by 0 bases and J by 2 bases.